This is a list of T cell receptor beta chains from one sample in a study of shared clonotypes between healthy human individuals. Sequencing was performed with immunoSEQ multiplex PCR; in TCRdb, only in-frame clones are kept and a portion is missing. The repertoire includes around 2,000,000 clones, roughly 95% of them detected once, and approximately 0.13% sits in the top ten. The sequencing input was naive CD4+ T cells sorted from blood. Receptor source: a man aged 18 to 35 in good health. Each CDR3 is given with its conserved first and last residue. Part of the rows lack a size; the others show once, few, many or a class for expanded clones.

CDR3 protein: CSVSGQGHGYTF; clone size: -; V gene: TRBV29-1; J gene: TRBJ1-2; CDR3 length: 12
CDR3 protein: CASSPPYSGSSSTDTQYF; clone size: -; V gene: TRBV18; J gene: TRBJ2-3; CDR3 length: 18
CDR3 protein: CASSRSGTANEKLFF; clone size: -; V gene: TRBV6-5; J gene: TRBJ1-4; CDR3 length: 15
CDR3 protein: CASSSQTDTQYF; clone size: few; V gene: TRBV28; J gene: TRBJ2-3; CDR3 length: 12
CDR3 protein: CASSSRGEQFF; clone size: -; V gene: TRBV6-5; J gene: TRBJ2-1; CDR3 length: 11
CDR3 protein: CAWEPGLAGPQYF; clone size: -; V gene: TRBV30; J gene: TRBJ2-3; CDR3 length: 13
CDR3 protein: CASSFSGETQYF; clone size: few; V gene: TRBV7-2; J gene: TRBJ2-5; CDR3 length: 12
CDR3 protein: CASSSRLAGSTDTQYF; clone size: once; V gene: TRBV7-9; J gene: TRBJ2-3; CDR3 length: 16
CDR3 protein: CASSIRDSRNTEAFF; clone size: -; V gene: TRBV19; J gene: TRBJ1-1; CDR3 length: 15
CDR3 protein: CASSSPRQQDTQYF; clone size: -; V gene: TRBV11-2; J gene: TRBJ2-3; CDR3 length: 14
CDR3 protein: CASSIRDSYYGYTF; clone size: -; V gene: TRBV19; J gene: TRBJ1-2; CDR3 length: 14
CDR3 protein: CASAPGGGGQETQYF; clone size: -; V gene: TRBV27; J gene: TRBJ2-5; CDR3 length: 15
CDR3 protein: CASRVDLSSYNSPLHF; clone size: few; V gene: TRBV27; J gene: TRBJ1-6; CDR3 length: 16
CDR3 protein: CASSWTDGEQYF; clone size: -; V gene: TRBV6-6; J gene: TRBJ2-7; CDR3 length: 12
CDR3 protein: CAIRPGTSSTDTQYF; clone size: -; V gene: TRBV25-1; J gene: TRBJ2-3; CDR3 length: 15
CDR3 protein: CASSGPGQRSYGYTF; clone size: -; V gene: TRBV25-1; J gene: TRBJ1-2; CDR3 length: 15
CDR3 protein: CASSWGGSPYNEQFF; clone size: -; V gene: TRBV5-8; J gene: TRBJ2-1; CDR3 length: 15
CDR3 protein: CASRTGGGNQPQHF; clone size: once; V gene: TRBV10-2; J gene: TRBJ1-5; CDR3 length: 14
CDR3 protein: CASSQGLGRGGTEAFF; clone size: once; V gene: TRBV7-2; J gene: TRBJ1-1; CDR3 length: 16
CDR3 protein: CSAADDEKLFF; clone size: -; V gene: TRBV20-1; J gene: TRBJ1-4; CDR3 length: 11
CDR3 protein: CASSERAGGSTDTQYF; clone size: -; V gene: TRBV2; J gene: TRBJ2-3; CDR3 length: 16
CDR3 protein: CASSTGTGSYEQYF; clone size: -; V gene: TRBV9; J gene: TRBJ2-7; CDR3 length: 14
CDR3 protein: CASSLDRVSHGYTF; clone size: once; V gene: TRBV5-1; J gene: TRBJ1-2; CDR3 length: 14
CDR3 protein: CAISPAPFYEQYF; clone size: -; V gene: TRBV6-5; J gene: TRBJ2-7; CDR3 length: 13
CDR3 protein: CASSLSRKEQFF; clone size: -; V gene: TRBV5-6; J gene: TRBJ2-1; CDR3 length: 12
CDR3 protein: CASSVTIPGHQGTDTQYF; clone size: -; V gene: TRBV2; J gene: TRBJ2-3; CDR3 length: 18
CDR3 protein: CAISTGNQPQHF; clone size: -; V gene: TRBV10-3; J gene: TRBJ1-5; CDR3 length: 12
CDR3 protein: CASIRGGKDEQYF; clone size: -; V gene: TRBV5-6; J gene: TRBJ2-7; CDR3 length: 13
CDR3 protein: CASRGVFTHF; clone size: -; V gene: TRBV25-1; J gene: TRBJ1-5; CDR3 length: 10
CDR3 protein: CASSPTGLQNTGELFF; clone size: -; V gene: TRBV9; J gene: TRBJ2-2; CDR3 length: 16
CDR3 protein: CASSLHQENTEAFF; clone size: -; V gene: TRBV28; J gene: TRBJ1-1; CDR3 length: 14
CDR3 protein: CASSLGQLNSPLHF; clone size: -; V gene: TRBV5-1; J gene: TRBJ1-6; CDR3 length: 14
CDR3 protein: CASSVVGDRNYEQYF; clone size: -; V gene: TRBV9; J gene: TRBJ2-7; CDR3 length: 15